This is a list of T cell receptor beta chains from one sample in a study of blood T cell repertoires in COVID-19. Repertoires were generated with immunoSEQ multiplex PCR, while TCRdb's copy carries only in-frame clones and drops some. The table shows over 300,000 clones, with roughly 90% occurring only once. Sequenced material: peripheral blood. These receptors originate from a man in his forties with acute or convalescent COVID-19. CDR3s include the opening cysteine and the closing phenylalanine or tryptophan. A D gene is named only where the DNA matches it firmly. Clone size is stated in some rows and not others, as once, few, many or a class when expanded.

j_call d_call v_call clone_size cdr3_nt cdr3_aa
TRBJ2-1 TRBD1 TRBV12-5 once TGTGCTAGTGGTTTGGTACTTGGGACAGGCTTGGGGGATGAGCAGTTCTTC CASGLVLGTGLGDEQFF
TRBJ1-4 TRBD1 TRBV6-4 NA TGTGCCAGCAGGAGAGGTTTCTTGGACAGGCTCCTGTTTTTT CASRRGFLDRLLFF
TRBJ2-3 NA TRBV28 NA TGTGCCAGCAGTTCTGGTGGCCCCACAGATACGCAGTATTTT CASSSGGPTDTQYF
TRBJ1-5 TRBD1 TRBV5-5 NA TGTGCCAGCAGCGGGACAGAGGATCAGCCCCAGCATTTT CASSGTEDQPQHF
TRBJ1-2 TRBD1 TRBV29-1 NA TGCAGCGTTGAAACCGGGACAGAATATGGCTACACCTTC CSVETGTEYGYTF
TRBJ2-3 NA TRBV5-4 NA TGTGCCAGCAGCTTGGCCGATCGGTCACCCGCGGATGGTACGCAGTATTTT CASSLADRSPADGTQYF
TRBJ1-5 NA TRBV11-2 once TGTGCCAGCAGCCGCCTAGTGACGGATCAGCCCCAGCATTTT CASSRLVTDQPQHF
TRBJ2-3 TRBD1 TRBV7-3 NA TGTGCCAGCAGCTCCCTAGGGGGACAGCTCAACACAGATACGCAGTATTTT CASSSLGGQLNTDTQYF
TRBJ2-3 TRBD2 TRBV3-1/TRBV3-2 NA TGTGCCAGCAGCCAAGGGTTAGCGGGAGGGCCGTTAAGGACAGATACGCAGTATTTT CASSQGLAGGPLRTDTQYF
TRBJ1-2 NA TRBV6-1 NA TGTGCCAGCAGTGAAGCGAGAAATTCTAACTATGGCTACACCTTC CASSEARNSNYGYTF
TRBJ1-2 TRBD1 TRBV29-1 NA TGCAGCGTTGAAGTTCCCGGGACAGGGGGGCTTTATGGCTACACCTTC CSVEVPGTGGLYGYTF
TRBJ2-7 TRBD1 TRBV7-9 NA TGTGCCAGCAGCTGGGACAGGGTTCCCTACGAGCAGTACTTC CASSWDRVPYEQYF
TRBJ2-1 TRBD2 TRBV4-1 NA TGCGCCAGCAGCCAACGAGGGACTAGCGGGGGCGATGAGCAGTTCTTC CASSQRGTSGGDEQFF
TRBJ1-2 NA TRBV4-2 NA TGTGCCAGCAGCCAGGGGGAGGTACGCTACACCTTC CASSQGEVRYTF
TRBJ2-7 TRBD2 TRBV6-5 once TGTGCCAGCAGTTACGGCGGGAGTTACTACGAGCAGTACTTC CASSYGGSYYEQYF
TRBJ2-1 NA TRBV28 NA TGTGCCAGCAGATATTCGGGGGGCACCTACAATGAGCAGTTCTTC CASRYSGGTYNEQFF
TRBJ2-5 NA TRBV12-3/TRBV12-4 NA TGTGCCAGCAGTTTATCTTCAGAGACCCAGTACTTC CASSLSSETQYF
TRBJ2-4 NA TRBV19 NA TGTGCCAGTAGTATGTTAGGGGGTCCGACAGAGGATATTCAGTACTTC CASSMLGGPTEDIQYF
TRBJ1-4 NA TRBV27 NA TGTGCCAGCAGACCTACCCCAGGGGAGTGGGAAAAACTGTTTTTT CASRPTPGEWEKLFF
TRBJ1-6 NA TRBV9 NA TGTGCCAGCAGCGACCTCACAGATCCCCATTCACCCCTCCACTTT CASSDLTDPHSPLHF
TRBJ1-1 NA TRBV30 NA TGTGCCTGGACCAAGGACACCCAAATGGAGGCTTTCTTT CAWTKDTQMEAFF
TRBJ1-6 NA TRBV23-1 NA TGCGCCAGCAGACCCGACAGCAACACTGATAATTCACCCCTCCACTTT CASRPDSNTDNSPLHF
TRBJ2-3 NA TRBV7-2 NA TGTGCCAGCAGCTTTGGGACTGCCCCGGATACGCAGTATTTT CASSFGTAPDTQYF